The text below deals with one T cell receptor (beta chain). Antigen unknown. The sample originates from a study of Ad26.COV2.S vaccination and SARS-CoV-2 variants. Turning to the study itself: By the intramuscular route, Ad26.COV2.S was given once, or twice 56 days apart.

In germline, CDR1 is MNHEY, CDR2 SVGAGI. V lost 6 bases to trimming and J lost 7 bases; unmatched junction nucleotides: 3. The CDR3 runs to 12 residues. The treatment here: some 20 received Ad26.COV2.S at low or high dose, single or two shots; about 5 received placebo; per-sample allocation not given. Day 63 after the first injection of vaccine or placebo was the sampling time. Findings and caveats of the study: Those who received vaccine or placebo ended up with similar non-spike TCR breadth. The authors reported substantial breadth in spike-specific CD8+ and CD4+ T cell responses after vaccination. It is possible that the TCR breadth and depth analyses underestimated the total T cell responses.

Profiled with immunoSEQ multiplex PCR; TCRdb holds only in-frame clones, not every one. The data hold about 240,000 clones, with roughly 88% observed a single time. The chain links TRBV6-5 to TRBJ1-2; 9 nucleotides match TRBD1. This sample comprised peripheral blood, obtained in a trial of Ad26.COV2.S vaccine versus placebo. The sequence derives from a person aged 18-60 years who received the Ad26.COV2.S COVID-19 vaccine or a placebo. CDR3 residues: CASRQGASGYTF. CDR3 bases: TGTGCCAGCAGACAGGGGGCAAGTGGCTACACCTTC.